The 22 T cell receptor beta chains below were found in one sample sequenced in a study of T cell responses to AZD1222 COVID-19 vaccine. Generated by immunoSEQ multiplex PCR, the TCRdb table keeps only in-frame clones and is missing some. This table has approximately 300,000 clones, approximately 94% appearing once. Here the sequenced sample was peripheral blood, taken 28 days after the second AZD1222 dose. Every receptor here comes from an adult who received the AZD1222 COVID-19 vaccine.

The rearrangement uses TRBV4-1 and TRBJ1-2; D remains ambiguous. This CDR3 contains 15 residues. In germline, CDR1 is MGHRA, CDR2 YSYEKL. The V end was cut by 0 bases, the J end by 6 bases, with 14 bases between. This CDR3 reads CASSQDLGRPNGYTF. The CDR3 DNA reads as TGCGCCAGCAGCCAAGATCTTGGCAGGCCGAATGGCTACACCTTC.

The chain combines TRBV28 with TRBJ1-2; D ambiguous. V was pared by 3 bases and J by 1 base, with 9 bases between. Germline assignment: CDR1 MDHEN and CDR2 SYDVKM. The CDR3 sequence is 14 residues long. The CDR3 nucleotides read TGTGCCAGCAGTTTGGCAGCCCTTAACTATGGCTACACCTTC. Its translation is CASSLAALNYGYTF.

This clone was counted a few times. This sequence joins TRBV3-1 (or the pseudogene TRBV3-2) and TRBJ1-2; maybe TRBD1 (6 bases). V dropped 1 base and J dropped 4 bases, with 13 bases sitting between them. The CDR3 loop spans 15 amino acids. Germline CDR1 is LGHDT and CDR2 is YNNKEL (reference sequence). The CDR3 loop reads CASSQGGGAVYGYTF. DNA for the CDR3: TGTGCCAGCAGCCAAGGCGGGGGGGCTGTCTATGGCTACACCTTC.

V is TRBV6-2 or TRBV6-3 and J is TRBJ2-4; TRBD2 aligns across 9 bases. The CDR3 is 20 amino acids. CDR1 and CDR2 (germline): MNHEY, SVGEGT. V lost 0 bases, J lost 0 bases, and 12 bases stayed unmatched. The CDR3 loop reads CASSYSIQREDLLAKNIQYF. CDR3 in DNA: TGTGCCAGCAGTTACTCGATACAGCGGGAGGATCTCTTAGCCAAAAACATTCAGTACTTC.

The rearrangement uses TRBV6-5 and TRBJ1-3; unclear D gene. From germline, CDR1 is MNHEY and CDR2 SVGAGI. V was pared by 0 bases and J by 4 bases, with 13 bases between. The CDR3 covers 16 residues. As DNA, the CDR3 is TGTGCCAGCAGTTACTCCGGGCCTGTGGGCGGAAACACCATATATTTT. Amino acid sequence: CASSYSGPVGGNTIYF.

The chain recombines TRBV7-2 with TRBJ1-6, with no clear D. The V and J ends lost 5 bases and 8 bases respectively, with 16 bases between them. The germline CDR1 and CDR2 sequences are SGHTA and FQGNSA. The CDR3 has 15 amino acids. CDR3 amino acids: CASSLMTPRDSPLHF. The CDR3 DNA reads TGTGCCAGCAGCCTTATGACACCCCGGGATTCACCCCTCCACTTT. The complete variable domain, with remaining parts taken from reference TRBV7-2 and TRBJ1-6, reads GAGVSQSPSNKVTEKGKDVELRCDPISGHTALYWYRQSLGQGLEFLIYFQGNSAPDKSGLPSDRFSAERTGGSVSTLTIQRTQQEDSAVYLCASSLMTPRDSPLHFGNGTRLTVT.

V is TRBV28 and J is TRBJ2-1; D remains unclear. The CDR3 is made up of 12 amino acids. Per the germline V gene, CDR1 is MDHEN and CDR2 is SYDVKM. V was trimmed by 1 base and J by 9 bases, leaving 7 bases between them. This CDR3 is CASSLFTGEQFF. CDR3 in DNA: TGTGCCAGCAGTTTATTCACGGGTGAGCAGTTCTTC.

V usage is TRBV7-8 and J usage is TRBJ1-2; tentatively, D is TRBD1 (5 bases). V shed 2 bases and J shed 3 bases, with 16 bases lying between them. The CDR3 extends over 16 amino acids. CDR1 and CDR2 (germline): SGHVS, FQNEAQ. CDR3 sequence: CASSLPPRQGDYGYTF. The DNA for the CDR3 is TGTGCCAGCAGCTTACCCCCCCGGCAGGGAGACTATGGCTACACCTTC.

DNA of the CDR3: TGTGCCAGCAGTTTGACCGCTTCTCTTGTTTTACCCCTCCACTTT. Translating it yields CASSLTASLVLPLHF. The genes are TRBV28 and TRBJ1-6; D gene uncertain. The CDR3 runs to 15 residues. The V and J ends lost 3 bases and 12 bases respectively, with 18 bases between them. In germline, CDR1 is MDHEN, CDR2 SYDVKM. The complete variable domain, with remaining parts taken from reference TRBV28 and TRBJ1-6, reads DVKVTQSSRYLVKRTGEKVFLECVQDMDHENMFWYRQDPGLGLRLIYFSYDVKMKEKGDIPEGYSVSREKKERFSLILESASTNQTSMYLCASSLTASLVLPLHFGNGTRLTVT.

The rearrangement uses TRBV3-1 (or the pseudogene TRBV3-2) and TRBJ1-4; D might be TRBD1 (5 bases). The V end lost 6 bases, the J end lost 7 bases, and 15 bases lay between the germline ends. In germline, CDR1 is LGHDT, CDR2 YNNKEL (reference sequence). The CDR3 has 14 amino acids. The CDR3 DNA sequence: TGTGCCAGCAGTCGACAGCCCAAGGGTGAAAAACTGTTTTTT. Translated: CASSRQPKGEKLFF.

The gene calls are TRBV2 and TRBJ2-7; 7 bases map to TRBD1. Germline CDR1 SNHLY, CDR2 FYNNEI. Trimming cost V 6 bases and J 3 bases; bases outside gene matches: 2. The CDR3 is made up of 12 amino acids. CDR3 nucleotides: TGTGCCAGCAGAAGGGACAGCTACGAGCAGTACTTC. Protein sequence: CASRRDSYEQYF.

This chain links TRBV2 with TRBJ2-3; D is undetermined. The CDR3 has 14 residues. Trimming cost V 2 bases and J 1 base, with 7 bases left between them. Germline CDR1 reads SNHLY; CDR2 reads FYNNEI. The CDR3 region is CASSEQSRTDTQYF. CDR3 nucleotide sequence: TGTGCCAGCAGTGAACAGTCCCGCACAGATACGCAGTATTTT.

The chain uses TRBV6-2 or TRBV6-3 and TRBJ2-7; D may correspond to TRBD1 or TRBD2 (5 bases each). Germline V gene sequence: CDR1 MNHEY, CDR2 SVGEGT. V was pared by 1 base and J by 5 bases, with 15 bases between. The CDR3 length is 15 residues. CDR3 residues: CASSYFGGNYDEQYF. In DNA, the CDR3 is TGTGCCAGCAGTTACTTTGGGGGTAACTACGACGAGCAGTACTTC.

The sample holds one count of this clone. This chain uses TRBV18 with TRBJ1-5; 9 bases are a match to TRBD1. The CDR3 sequence is 13 residues long. The V and J ends lost 3 bases and 7 bases, in that order; junction bases with no gene match: 1. From germline, CDR1 is KGHSH and CDR2 LQKENI. In nucleotides, the CDR3 is TGTGCCAGCTCACCGACAGGGGGACAGCCCCAGCATTTT. Translated: CASSPTGGQPQHF.

The chain employs TRBV20-1 and TRBJ1-2; perhaps TRBD1 as D (6 bases). Per the germline V gene, CDR1 is DFQATT and CDR2 is SNEGSKA (reference sequence). Trimming cost V 3 bases and J 6 bases, with 11 bases left between them. The CDR3 consists of 12 residues. The CDR3, as DNA: TGCAGTGCTAGTAAAGGGGGGGATGGCTACACCTTC. Its protein product is CSASKGGDGYTF.

The V call is TRBV27, the J call TRBJ1-1; 7 bases align to TRBD1. The V segment lost 2 bases and the J segment 7 bases; nucleotides outside the gene matches: 4. The CDR3 has 13 residues. From germline, CDR1 is MNHEY and CDR2 SMNVEV (reference sequence). CDR3 region: CASSLITGDEAFF. The CDR3 nucleotides are TGTGCCAGCAGTTTAATCACAGGGGATGAAGCTTTCTTT.

The chain employs TRBV2 and TRBJ1-1; 9 bases are a match to TRBD1. Germline V CDR1 and CDR2: SNHLY, FYNNEI. Trimming cost V 6 bases and J 2 bases; bases outside gene matches: 7. The CDR3 spans 15 residues. The DNA for the CDR3 is TGTGCCAGCAGGCCGGACAGGGGTATAAACACTGAAGCTTTCTTT. Its protein product is CASRPDRGINTEAFF. The entire variable domain, with the rest obtained from reference TRBV2 and TRBJ1-1, is as follows: EPEVTQTPSHQVTQMGQEVILRCVPISNHLYFYWYRQILGQKVEFLVSFYNNEISEKSEIFDDQFSVERPDGSNFTLKIRSTKLEDSAMYFCASRPDRGINTEAFFGQGTRLTVV.

V is TRBV24-1 and J is TRBJ2-1, with 13 bases fitting TRBD2. CDR1 is KGHDR and CDR2 is SFDVKD in the germline V gene. The CDR3 is 20 amino acids. The trim removed 3 bases at V and 0 bases at J, leaving 10 bases unmatched. The CDR3 coding sequence is TGTGCCACCAGTGATCCGGAACTAGCGGGAGGGTCCCTCTCCTACAATGAGCAGTTCTTC. Protein: CATSDPELAGGSLSYNEQFF.

The chain is built from TRBV6-5 and TRBJ1-2; the D is unclear. This CDR3 region has 12 residues. V lost 2 bases and J 14 bases, leaving 15 bases between the germline ends. The germline gives CDR1 MNHEY, CDR2 SVGAGI. The CDR3 sequence is CASSYGPGVETF. Here the CDR3 DNA reads TGTGCCAGCAGTTACGGCCCGGGCGTTGAGACCTTC.

This chain connects TRBV11-1 to TRBJ2-7; tentatively, D is TRBD1 or TRBD2 (5 bases each). Trimming removed 6 bases from V and 6 bases from J, with 15 bases in between. The germline V gene has CDR1 SGHAT and CDR2 FQDESV (reference sequence). The CDR3 is 13 residues long. The CDR3 sequence: CASRRGVLSEQYF. The CDR3 nucleotides read TGTGCCAGCAGACGAGGGGTCCTCTCCGAGCAGTACTTC.

J is TRBJ1-2 and V is TRBV7-8; 8 bases match TRBD1. Germline V CDR1 and CDR2: SGHVS, FQNEAQ. After removal of 3 bases from V and 1 base from J, the junction contained 10 bases not matched to a gene. The CDR3 extends over 17 amino acids. The CDR3, as DNA: TGTGCCAGCAGCTTGTACAGGGGGAAAACCTTTAACTATGGCTACACCTTC. Translated: CASSLYRGKTFNYGYTF.

The chain couples TRBV5-1 to TRBJ1-2; D gene ambiguous. Germline loops: CDR1 SGHRS, CDR2 YFSETQ. The CDR3 length is 14 residues. Trimming pared 2 bases from V and 5 bases from J, leaving 13 bases between. The DNA of the CDR3 is TGCGCCAGCAGCTTACCTGGGGAAGGGTATGGCTACACCTTC. Protein sequence: CASSLPGEGYGYTF.